These 23 T cell receptor beta chains were all obtained from the same sample, sequenced in a study of T cell repertoires in cytomegalovirus infection. TCRdb called the reads again in MiXCR, with one record for every CDR3 protein. The table lists 65,000 to 90,000 distinct CDR3 sequences, around 3.4% of them singletons, with approximately 4.3% in the top ten. The sample consisted of PBMCs. These receptor sequences come from a human donor in good health (CMV status not recorded). Some clones in this sample may be carry-over from other donors' samples.

This clonotype occurred many times. V and J are TRBV7-2 and TRBJ2-2; D is possibly TRBD2 (5 bases). V dropped 5 bases and J dropped 4 bases, with 14 bases sitting between them. This CDR3 has 15 amino acids. Germline values: CDR1 SGHTA, CDR2 FQGNSA. CDR3 residues: CASSPTSRATGELFF. The CDR3 coding sequence is TGTGCCAGCAGCCCAACTAGTAGAGCCACCGGGGAGCTGTTTTTT.

At least ten counts were recorded for this clonotype. The genes are TRBV7-2 and TRBJ1-4; 9 bases fit TRBD1. The junction had 6 bases not matched to a gene; V was cut back by 5 bases and J by 8 bases. CDR3 length: 14 residues. Germline V gene lookup returns CDR1 SGHTA and CDR2 FQGNSA. The DNA of the CDR3 is TGTGCCAGCAGCCCAGGACAGGGGAAGGAAAAACTGTTTTTT. This codes for CASSPGQGKEKLFF.

This clonotype was observed at least ten times. The V gene is TRBV6-6, the J gene TRBJ1-2; 9 nucleotides align to TRBD1. The CDR3 totals 16 residues. The J segment lost 7 bases and the V segment lost 2 bases, leaving 11 bases of the junction unmatched. CDR1 and CDR2 from the germline V gene are MNHNY and SVGAGI (reference sequence). Here the CDR3 DNA reads TGTGCCAGCAGTTACCGTCTTCGGACAGGGGAAATTGGCTACACCTTC. Protein product: CASSYRLRTGEIGYTF.

This clonotype showed up many times. V and J are TRBV7-8 and TRBJ1-5; D gene ambiguous. The V gene's germline CDR1 is SGHVS and CDR2 FQNEAQ. This CDR3 is built from 14 residues. The V and J ends lost 3 bases and 3 bases respectively, with 9 bases between them. The CDR3 region is CASSFRAPNQPQHF. The CDR3 nucleotides read TGTGCCAGCAGCTTCCGGGCACCCAATCAGCCCCAGCATTTT.

The sample holds many counts of this clonotype. CDR3 sequence: CAISRQGEGDTQYF. In DNA form, the CDR3 reads TGTGCCATCAGTCGACAGGGGGAGGGGGATACGCAGTATTTT. This chain links TRBV10-3 with TRBJ2-3; 9 bases fit TRBD1. V shed 5 bases, J shed 6 bases, and the junction held 6 bases outside the gene matches. Germline assignment: CDR1 ENHRY and CDR2 SYGVKD. The CDR3 has 14 amino acids.

At least ten counts were recorded for this clonotype. The J gene is TRBJ2-7, the V gene TRBV4-1; D call uncertain. The germline V gene has CDR1 MGHRA and CDR2 YSYEKL. This CDR3 has 17 amino acids. Trimming took off 0 bases at V and 1 base at J, with 16 bases between the two ends. The CDR3: CASSQDQFTLKSYEQYF. The CDR3 nucleotides read TGCGCCAGCAGCCAAGATCAATTCACACTGAAGTCCTACGAGCAGTACTTC.

This clonotype was observed many times. This rearrangement joins TRBV20-1 to TRBJ1-4; 8 bases fit TRBD1. The CDR3 covers 16 residues. CDR1 is DFQATT and CDR2 is SNEGSKA in the germline V gene (reference sequence). J gave up 7 bases and V 1 base, and 11 bases lay outside the gene matches. CDR3 region: CSARGVRDRGVEKLFF. The CDR3 DNA reads TGCAGTGCTAGAGGGGTGAGAGACAGGGGTGTTGAAAAACTGTTTTTT.

This clonotype was seen only once. It may be a read error: a sequence one base away is much more abundant. CDR3 in DNA: TGTGCCAGCAGCTTGGAGGACGCGCAGTACTTC. Its translation is CASSLEDAQYF. The chain is built from TRBV5-6 and TRBJ2-7, with D uncertain. The V end lost 0 bases, the J end lost 9 bases, and 7 bases lay between the germline ends. The CDR3 sequence is 11 residues long. From germline, CDR1 is SGHDT and CDR2 YYEEEE.

In its sample, this clonotype was seen many times. The rearrangement uses TRBV19 and TRBJ2-1, with D perhaps TRBD2 (5 bases). The CDR3 loop spans 13 amino acids. V shed 5 bases and J shed 3 bases, with 8 bases lying between them. Germline V lookup: CDR1 LNHDA, CDR2 SQIVND (reference sequence). The DNA for the CDR3 is TGTGCCAGTAGTCCAGAGGGCTACAATGAGCAGTTCTTC. This codes for CASSPEGYNEQFF.

This clonotype was found many times. V usage is TRBV2 and J usage is TRBJ2-7; D may be TRBD1 (6 bases). Trimming took off 6 bases at V and 4 bases at J, with 10 bases between the two ends. The CDR3 extends over 12 amino acids. Germline CDR1 reads SNHLY; CDR2 reads FYNNEI. The DNA of the CDR3 is TGTGCCAGCAGAAACCAGGGGTACGAGCAGTACTTC. Translating it yields CASRNQGYEQYF.

The chain carries TRBV12-3 or TRBV12-4 and TRBJ2-3, with 8 bases that match TRBD1. The length of the CDR3 is 18 residues. V dropped 5 bases and J dropped 6; count of bases not matched to a gene: 19. The DNA for the CDR3 is TGTGCCAGCAGTCGATATAGTCCGGGACAGGCGCTCCAGGATACGCAGTATTTT. It specifies CASSRYSPGQALQDTQYF.

This clonotype was seen ten or more times. The chain links TRBV7-2 to TRBJ2-5; a weak D match, TRBD1 (6 bases). Per the germline V gene, CDR1 is SGHTA and CDR2 is FQGNSA. The V end was cut by 6 bases, the J end by 1 base, with 15 bases between. The CDR3 sequence is 15 residues long. The CDR3 spells CASRLQQGFQETQYF. CDR3 nucleotides: TGTGCCAGCAGGCTACAACAGGGATTCCAAGAGACCCAGTACTTC.

The table lists this clonotype with many counts. The chain recombines TRBV12-3 or TRBV12-4 with TRBJ1-2, with D perhaps matching TRBD1 (6 bases). Deletions cut 5 bases from V and 0 bases from J, with 22 bases between. CDR3 length: 18 amino acids. CDR3 in DNA: TGTGCCAGCAGTAACCTCTTACGAGGGACAACCCCTAACTATGGCTACACCTTC. It is translated as CASSNLLRGTTPNYGYTF.

The sample holds many counts of this clonotype. This chain links TRBV11-2 with TRBJ1-1; D perhaps matches TRBD1 (5 bases). The CDR3 is 13 residues long. Germline CDR1 reads SGHAT; CDR2 reads FQNNGV. V was trimmed by 0 bases and J by 11 bases, leaving 13 bases between them. This CDR3 reads CASSLDWGSMAFF. The CDR3 DNA sequence: TGTGCCAGCAGCTTAGATTGGGGCAGTATGGCTTTCTTT.

This clonotype was picked up many times. The chain combines TRBV7-9 with TRBJ1-4, with D unclear. CDR3 size: 11 residues. Germline values: CDR1 SEHNR, CDR2 FQNEAQ (reference sequence). The V end was cut by 5 bases, the J end by 11 bases, with 9 bases between. For the CDR3, the DNA is TGTGCCAGCAGCGATGGTTGGAAACTGTTTTTT. Its translation is CASSDGWKLFF. The complete variable domain, with remaining parts taken from reference TRBV7-9 and TRBJ1-4, reads DTGVSQNPRHKITKRGQNVTFRCDPISEHNRLYWYRQTLGQGPEFLTYFQNEAQLEKSRLLSDRFSAERPKGSFSTLEIQRTEQGDSAMYLCASSDGWKLFFGSGTQLSVL.

In its sample, this clonotype was seen many times. The rearrangement uses TRBV6-2 or TRBV6-3 and TRBJ1-2; 7 bases are a match to TRBD1. J was trimmed by 7 bases and V by 6 bases; bases with no gene match: 14. The CDR3 is made up of 15 amino acids. The germline gives CDR1 MNHEY, CDR2 SVGEGT. Written as DNA, the CDR3 is TGTGCCAGCAGCCACCCCGGAGGAGGGGGCTCTGGCTACACCTTC. It translates to CASSHPGGGGSGYTF.

This clonotype was counted ten times or more. J is TRBJ1-2 and V is TRBV6-5; D ambiguous. Germline-derived CDR1 and CDR2 are MNHEY and SVGAGI. The CDR3 covers 14 residues. The V and J ends lost 6 bases and 4 bases respectively, with 15 bases between them. DNA for the CDR3: TGTGCCAGCAGGAGGAGGTCCGAAGGCTATGGCTACACCTTC. Protein: CASRRRSEGYGYTF.

This clonotype was detected many times. The rearrangement uses TRBV7-2 and TRBJ2-7; a weak D match, TRBD1 (5 bases). The V gene's germline CDR1 is SGHTA and CDR2 FQGNSA. Trimming took off 3 bases at V and 6 bases at J, with 12 bases between the two ends. CDR3 size: 13 residues. Here the CDR3 DNA reads TGTGCCAGCAGCTTTCCAGGGTTCGTCGAGCAGTACTTC. Translating gives CASSFPGFVEQYF.

In its sample, this clonotype was seen a few times. The chain has TRBV5-4 and TRBJ2-5; D unresolved. The CDR3 totals 13 residues. The germline CDR1 and CDR2 sequences are SGHNT and YYREEE (reference sequence). Trimming took 0 bases from V and 0 from J, leaving 3 bases between them. The CDR3 protein is CASSLVYQETQYF. In DNA, the CDR3 is TGTGCCAGCAGCTTGGTTTACCAAGAGACCCAGTACTTC.

This clonotype has ten or more counts. This sequence joins TRBV20-1 and TRBJ1-1, with TRBD1 identical over 9 bases. The germline CDR1 and CDR2 sequences are DFQATT and SNEGSKA (reference sequence). The CDR3 consists of 14 residues. V trimming: 5 bases; J trimming: 2 bases; junction bases outside the gene matches: 6. Written as DNA, the CDR3 is TGCAGTGCTTCCAACAGGGGGCCCAACACTGAAGCTTTCTTT. It codes for CSASNRGPNTEAFF.

This clonotype was seen ten or more times. The chain uses TRBV12-3 or TRBV12-4 and TRBJ1-1; D unclear. The CDR3 runs 14 residues. Trimming stripped 6 bases from V and 4 bases from J, with 15 bases between. CDR3 protein: CASSEAGLGTEAFF. The DNA for the CDR3 is TGTGCCAGCAGCGAGGCTGGATTGGGCACTGAAGCTTTCTTT.

The CDR3 coding sequence is TGTGCCAGCAGCTTAGGGCAAGTTAACTATAACTACACCTTC. It codes for CASSLGQVNYNYTF. This rearrangement joins TRBV7-9 to TRBJ1-2, with D unclear. V lost 1 base and J 10 bases, leaving 16 bases between the germline ends. The CDR3 length is 14 residues. CDR1 and CDR2 (germline): SEHNR, FQNEAQ (reference sequence).

This clonotype was detected many times. The chain carries TRBV20-1 and TRBJ2-1; 7 bases match TRBD2. Germline lookup yields CDR1 DFQATT and CDR2 SNEGSKA (reference sequence). This CDR3 is built from 15 residues. CDR3 region: CSTMSGAFSYNEQFF. The CDR3, as DNA: TGCTCGACAATGAGCGGGGCCTTCTCCTACAATGAGCAGTTCTTC.